A selection of T cell receptor beta chains follows, all from one sample in a study of blood T cell repertoires in COVID-19. The protocol was immunoSEQ multiplex PCR, while the TCRdb copy is restricted to in-frame clones and leaves out a portion. The sample has fewer than 150,000 clones, more than 70% seen once. The sample comprised peripheral blood. These receptors all come from a woman aged 55-69 years with COVID-19, enrolled during active disease. Each CDR3 is given without its conserved first and last residue. Each record gives: V gene, CDR3 protein.

V gene: TRBV6-5
CDR3 protein: ASSYSQGTPLH

V gene: TRBV30
CDR3 protein: AWIDRGTYEQY

V gene: TRBV3-1/TRBV3-2
CDR3 protein: ASRPPVTGGYGYT

V gene: TRBV9
CDR3 protein: ASSPEQGYTEAF

V gene: TRBV15
CDR3 protein: ATSMIRTDSNQPQH

V gene: TRBV19
CDR3 protein: ASSIVQDTDYGYT

V gene: TRBV7-8
CDR3 protein: ASSLVSGLNSPLH

V gene: TRBV2
CDR3 protein: ASSEPTAVTSGRSTDTQY

V gene: TRBV5-4
CDR3 protein: ASTQDRVNTEAF

V gene: TRBV19
CDR3 protein: ASSSPRRKETQY

V gene: TRBV27
CDR3 protein: ASSFTGTGYT

V gene: TRBV7-9
CDR3 protein: ASSRVETGGYEQY

V gene: TRBV5-1
CDR3 protein: ASSLDPAGGEQF

V gene: TRBV5-4
CDR3 protein: ASSFETGSGYT

V gene: TRBV7-6
CDR3 protein: ASSLLQRGGGTDTQY

V gene: TRBV7-8
CDR3 protein: ASTRTLPGNTIY

V gene: TRBV5-4
CDR3 protein: ASSPTLGLELGTQY

V gene: TRBV9
CDR3 protein: ASSARGGRVNTGELF